This is a list of T cell receptor beta chains from one sample in a study of T cell responses to AZD1222 COVID-19 vaccine. Data came from immunoSEQ multiplex PCR; TCRdb stores just in-frame clones and leaves some out. This sample has roughly 170,000 clones, with roughly nine tenths found just once. The input for sequencing was peripheral blood, taken on day 0 of AZD1222 vaccination. The source of these receptors is an adult in good health. Both conserved end residues are part of each CDR3. A D gene is named only where the DNA matches it firmly. Clone size, where shown, is once, few, many, or a class for clones that have expanded.

CDR3 DNA | CDR3 protein | clone size | D gene | J gene | V gene
TGCGCCAGCAGCCAAGATCGGGGCCAGGACGAGCAGTACTTC | CASSQDRGQDEQYF | - | - | TRBJ2-7 | TRBV4-3
TGTGCCAGTAGTATAATTACTAGCCCTAGCTTAACCCCCTACAATGAGCAGTTCTTC | CASSIITSPSLTPYNEQFF | - | - | TRBJ2-1 | TRBV19
TGTGCCAGCGAGGGACAGGGGTTTTCGAATGAGCAGTTCTTC | CASEGQGFSNEQFF | - | TRBD1 | TRBJ2-1 | TRBV6-5
TGTGCCAGTTACCCCACCCAGGAGAGCCCCGGGGAGCTGTTTTTT | CASYPTQESPGELFF | - | - | TRBJ2-2 | TRBV5-8
TGTGCCAGCAGCCCCAGTGGGGGACGGAGCTCTGGAAACACCATATATTTT | CASSPSGGRSSGNTIYF | - | - | TRBJ1-3 | TRBV7-2
TGTGCCAGCAGTTTAAGAGGGGGCGCTTATGGCTACACCTTC | CASSLRGGAYGYTF | - | TRBD1 | TRBJ1-2 | TRBV27
TGTGCCAGCAACGTAGATGGTCTACAGACCCAGTACTTC | CASNVDGLQTQYF | - | - | TRBJ2-5 | TRBV9
TGTGCCAGCGCGGTTTCCATTAACTATGGCTACACCTTC | CASAVSINYGYTF | - | - | TRBJ1-2 | TRBV27
TGTGCCAGCTCCATGAACACTGAAGCTTTCTTT | CASSMNTEAFF | - | - | TRBJ1-1 | TRBV18
TGTGCCAGCAGCCCCGAAGACAGAAGATATAATTCACCCCTCCACTTT | CASSPEDRRYNSPLHF | - | - | TRBJ1-6 | TRBV7-9
TGTGCCAGCACACAGGGGGCCGGAGGTACTCAGCCCCAGCATTTT | CASTQGAGGTQPQHF | - | TRBD1 | TRBJ1-5 | TRBV28
TGTGCCAGCAGCGCCAGGCGGTACCAAGAGACCCAGTACTTC | CASSARRYQETQYF | - | - | TRBJ2-5 | TRBV14
TGTGCCACCCTAAAGGGACAGGGAGCCTACGAGCAGTACTTC | CATLKGQGAYEQYF | - | TRBD1 | TRBJ2-7 | TRBV27
TGCGCCAGCAGCCACCGTGGCACTGAAGCTTTCTTT | CASSHRGTEAFF | - | - | TRBJ1-1 | TRBV4-3
TGTGCCAGCAGCTTGGTTTATCGACCGTTAGAGCAGTTCTTC | CASSLVYRPLEQFF | - | - | TRBJ2-1 | TRBV7-2
TGCGCCAGCAGTGAGTCGCACCGCGCTAATGAAAAACTGTTTTTT | CASSESHRANEKLFF | once | - | TRBJ1-4 | TRBV10-1
TGCGCCAGCAGTGAAGCGCGGGGGGACACCGGGGAGCTGTTTTTT | CASSEARGDTGELFF | - | TRBD2 | TRBJ2-2 | TRBV10-1
TGTGCCAGCAGTGAAGTGCCAGGGAACACAGATACGCAGTATTTT | CASSEVPGNTDTQYF | - | - | TRBJ2-3 | TRBV6-1
TGTGCCACCGGGACAGAACTCGACGAGCAGTACTTC | CATGTELDEQYF | - | TRBD1 | TRBJ2-7 | TRBV24-1
TGTGCCAGCAGTGGCCGGACAGGGGAGCCGGAAAAACTGTTTTTT | CASSGRTGEPEKLFF | - | TRBD1 | TRBJ1-4 | TRBV27
TGTGCCAGCAGCCAAGATCACCGGGGGCCTCCCCAGCATTTT | CASSQDHRGPPQHF | once | - | TRBJ1-5 | TRBV3-1/TRBV3-2
TGTGCCAGCAGTTACAGAGGGGGTTTCCCTTACAATGAGCAGTTCTTC | CASSYRGGFPYNEQFF | - | - | TRBJ2-1 | TRBV6-2/TRBV6-3
TGTGCCAGCAGCCCGCGACAGGGGGCGATTCAGCCCCAGCATTTT | CASSPRQGAIQPQHF | - | TRBD1 | TRBJ1-5 | TRBV7-2
TGTGCCAGCAGCTTTACGGGGGGCGACACCGGGGAGCTGTTTTTT | CASSFTGGDTGELFF | - | - | TRBJ2-2 | TRBV7-3
TGCGCCAGCAGCCAAGGGGGACTAGCGGGGTCAGATACGCAGTATTTT | CASSQGGLAGSDTQYF | - | TRBD2 | TRBJ2-3 | TRBV4-3
TGTGCCAGCCGAGTGGGACAGGGCGGACCCAATCAGCCCCAGCATTTT | CASRVGQGGPNQPQHF | - | TRBD1 | TRBJ1-5 | TRBV27
TGCGCCAGCAGCCAAGGACTAGCGGGAGGAACCGGGGAGCTGTTTTTT | CASSQGLAGGTGELFF | - | TRBD2 | TRBJ2-2 | TRBV4-3
TGTGCCAGTATGGGGGGTGGCGCGGCTTTCTTT | CASMGGGAAFF | - | - | TRBJ1-1 | TRBV19
TGTGCCAGCAGCTTAGTGCGGGGCACCGACTATGGCTACACCTTC | CASSLVRGTDYGYTF | - | - | TRBJ1-2 | TRBV11-2
TGTGCCAGCTCACCACGAGGGGTGGGCATTCAGTACTTC | CASSPRGVGIQYF | - | - | TRBJ2-4 | TRBV18
TGTGCCACCAGACAGGGGAGGGGCGAGCAGTACTTC | CATRQGRGEQYF | once | - | TRBJ2-7 | TRBV28
TGTGCCAGCAGTACAGGCCGGGGCTACACCTTC | CASSTGRGYTF | - | - | TRBJ1-2 | TRBV12-3/TRBV12-4
TGTGCCAGCAGTTTAAGGCGTCTAGCGGGAGGAAACAATGAGCAGTTCTTC | CASSLRRLAGGNNEQFF | - | TRBD2 | TRBJ2-1 | TRBV27
TGTGCCAGCAGCGTAGAGGGGTTCGGGGAGCTGTTTTTT | CASSVEGFGELFF | once | - | TRBJ2-2 | TRBV9
TGTGCCAGCAGCCCACCGGGACACCCGAACACTGAAGCTTTCTTT | CASSPPGHPNTEAFF | - | - | TRBJ1-1 | TRBV6-5
TGCGCCAGCAGCCCAGTGCTTGGAACTAATGAAAAACTGTTTTTT | CASSPVLGTNEKLFF | - | - | TRBJ1-4 | TRBV4-1
TGTGCCAGCAGCGCATCGGGGGCGACTCAGCCCCAGCATTTT | CASSASGATQPQHF | - | - | TRBJ1-5 | TRBV9
TGCGCCAGCAGCCCGGAGGGGGGGCCCTATGGCTACACCTTC | CASSPEGGPYGYTF | - | - | TRBJ1-2 | TRBV5-1
TGTGCCACCAGCAGAGATTCGGGTAGCAATCAGCCCCAGCATTTT | CATSRDSGSNQPQHF | - | - | TRBJ1-5 | TRBV15
TGTGCCAGCAGCGTAGACTTGGGGACAGGGGGCTATGACACTGAAGCTTTCTTT | CASSVDLGTGGYDTEAFF | - | TRBD1 | TRBJ1-1 | TRBV9
TGTGCCAGCTCGGTTTCGGTAAACACTGAAGCTTTCTTT | CASSVSVNTEAFF | - | - | TRBJ1-1 | TRBV18
TGTGCCAGCAGCTTAACCGGTCCGCCATACAATGAGCAGTTCTTC | CASSLTGPPYNEQFF | - | - | TRBJ2-1 | TRBV7-2
TGTGCCAGTTTTAGGGGCGGGGAGCTGTTTTTT | CASFRGGELFF | - | - | TRBJ2-2 | TRBV19
TGTGCCAGCAGTTTATTGGCAGCCTCCTATGGCTACACCTTC | CASSLLAASYGYTF | - | - | TRBJ1-2 | TRBV28
TGTGCCAGCAGCGAAGCAAATCTCAATCAGCCCCAGCATTTT | CASSEANLNQPQHF | - | - | TRBJ1-5 | TRBV9
TGTGCCAGCAGCCAAGATCCGGCCCCAGGGGCAACGGCGGATTCACCCCTCCACTTT | CASSQDPAPGATADSPLHF | - | - | TRBJ1-6 | TRBV3-1/TRBV3-2
TGTGCCAGCAGTGAAGTAGGGGGCAATCAGCCCCAGCATTTT | CASSEVGGNQPQHF | - | - | TRBJ1-5 | TRBV6-1
TGTGCCAGCAGTTTTTCCGCTAGCTCAGATACGCAGTATTTT | CASSFSASSDTQYF | - | - | TRBJ2-3 | TRBV27
TGCAGCGCCGTCACGTTCCTTATGAACACTGAAGCTTTCTTT | CSAVTFLMNTEAFF | - | - | TRBJ1-1 | TRBV29-1
TGTGCCAGCAGTGAAGCCGCAGGGTCTGGAAACACCATATATTTT | CASSEAAGSGNTIYF | - | - | TRBJ1-3 | TRBV2
TGTGCCAGCCTAGGACAGAGCTCCTACGAGCAGTACTTC | CASLGQSSYEQYF | - | - | TRBJ2-7 | TRBV28
TGTGCCAGCAGCGTAGCTGCGGGCGGGTTCACCGGGGAGCTGTTTTTT | CASSVAAGGFTGELFF | - | - | TRBJ2-2 | TRBV9
TGTGCCAGCAGTGAGAGAAATGAAAAACTGTTTTTT | CASSERNEKLFF | - | - | TRBJ1-4 | TRBV2
TGTGCCAGCAGCTCGGGCAGGGGAAATTCACCCCTCCACTTT | CASSSGRGNSPLHF | - | - | TRBJ1-6 | TRBV9
TGTGCCAGCAGTTGGAGCGATCAAACTGGTGGCTACACCTTC | CASSWSDQTGGYTF | - | - | TRBJ1-2 | TRBV6-2/TRBV6-3